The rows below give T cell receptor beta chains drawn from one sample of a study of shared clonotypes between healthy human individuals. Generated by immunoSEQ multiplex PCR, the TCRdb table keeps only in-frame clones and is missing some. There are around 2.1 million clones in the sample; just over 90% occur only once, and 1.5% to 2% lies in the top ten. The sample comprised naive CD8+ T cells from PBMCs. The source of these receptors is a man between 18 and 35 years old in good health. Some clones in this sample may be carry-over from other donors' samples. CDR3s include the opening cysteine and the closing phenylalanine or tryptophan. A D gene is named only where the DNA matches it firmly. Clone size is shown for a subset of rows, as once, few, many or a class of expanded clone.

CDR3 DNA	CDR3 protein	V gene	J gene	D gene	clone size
TGTGCCAGCAGTCCGACAGGGGGTCGTCGAGATACGCAGTATTTT	CASSPTGGRRDTQYF	TRBV27	TRBJ2-3	TRBD1	once
TGTGCCAGCAGCTCGAGGGAGCCAGAGACCCAGTACTTC	CASSSREPETQYF	TRBV27	TRBJ2-5	NA	NA
TGTGCCAGCAGTTTAAGGTCCAGGGCAAACGAGCAGTACTTC	CASSLRSRANEQYF	TRBV28	TRBJ2-7	NA	NA
TGCGCCAGCAGCCAAGACGTAGCAACAAAGGGGCAGACACCAGATACGCAGTATTTT	CASSQDVATKGQTPDTQYF	TRBV4-3	TRBJ2-3	NA	NA
TGTGCCAGCAGCTTAGATGGGGTGTTGGGGGCCAACGTCCTGACTTTC	CASSLDGVLGANVLTF	TRBV11-2	TRBJ2-6	NA	NA
TGTGCCGTAGGAGACAGGGGAAGGAACATTCAGTACTTC	CAVGDRGRNIQYF	TRBV19	TRBJ2-4	TRBD1	NA
TGCGCCAGCAGCCAAGGGACTAGCGTCAACAATGAGCAGTTCTTC	CASSQGTSVNNEQFF	TRBV4-3	TRBJ2-1	TRBD2	NA
TGTGCCACCAGTCGAGCTAGCGGGGTTTCGACCTACGAGCAGTACTTC	CATSRASGVSTYEQYF	TRBV15	TRBJ2-7	TRBD2	once
TGTGCCAGCAGTTACGGACTAGCGAGCTCCTACGAGCAGTACTTC	CASSYGLASSYEQYF	TRBV6-6	TRBJ2-7	TRBD2	NA
TGTGCCAGCATTAGCGGGTCCACAGATACGCAGTATTTT	CASISGSTDTQYF	TRBV19	TRBJ2-3	TRBD2	NA
TGTGCCAGCAGTTATGACGGGGGCGACTATGGCTACACCTTC	CASSYDGGDYGYTF	TRBV6-6	TRBJ1-2	NA	once
TGTGCCAGCAGCTACCTTGGGGGCGAACACCCAGATACGCAGTATTTT	CASSYLGGEHPDTQYF	TRBV27	TRBJ2-3	NA	NA
TGTGCCAGCATAGGGACTGCTGGTTCCTCCTATGGCTACACCTTC	CASIGTAGSSYGYTF	TRBV9	TRBJ1-2	NA	NA
TGTGCCAGCCACTCACTAGCGGGAGTCCCAGATACGCAGTATTTT	CASHSLAGVPDTQYF	TRBV19	TRBJ2-3	TRBD2	NA
TGCGCCAGCAGCCAAGCTGTCCGGAACACTGAAGCTTTCTTT	CASSQAVRNTEAFF	TRBV4-1	TRBJ1-1	NA	NA
TGCGCCAGCAGCCAGCAACCAGGGGACCCGAGGGAGACCCAGTACTTC	CASSQQPGDPRETQYF	TRBV4-1	TRBJ2-5	NA	NA
TGCAGCGTGGACCGCCGGGGGGGACAAGAGACCCAGTACTTC	CSVDRRGGQETQYF	TRBV29-1	TRBJ2-5	TRBD2	NA
TGTGCCAGCAGCTTAATCCATCGGAGAGACAATGAGCAGTTCTTC	CASSLIHRRDNEQFF	TRBV7-6	TRBJ2-1	NA	NA
TGTGCCAGTAGTTTCGGGGCTATTGACACAGATACGCAGTATTTT	CASSFGAIDTDTQYF	TRBV19	TRBJ2-3	NA	NA
TGTGCCAGCAGTTTATCCCTTTTTGTGGAGGGAGAGACCCAGTACTTC	CASSLSLFVEGETQYF	TRBV28	TRBJ2-5	NA	NA
TGTGCCAGCAGGCACAGGGAAGAGACCCAGTACTTC	CASRHREETQYF	TRBV5-6	TRBJ2-5	NA	NA
TGTGCCAGCTCACCAAATGGGGCGTCTCCAGAAGCTTTCTTT	CASSPNGASPEAFF	TRBV18	TRBJ1-1	NA	NA
TGTGCCAGCAGTTTCCATAAGGACAGATATTTT	CASSFHKDRYF	TRBV28	TRBJ1-3	NA	NA
TGTGCCAGCAGTATGAACAGGGAATTGTGGACCGGGGAGCTGTTTTTT	CASSMNRELWTGELFF	TRBV9	TRBJ2-2	NA	NA
TGTGCCAGCAGCCCCCCAGGGGGTGAGGGCTACACCTTC	CASSPPGGEGYTF	TRBV7-9	TRBJ1-2	TRBD1	NA
TGTGCCAGCAGCTTGGTGAGAGGCACTGAAGCTTTCTTT	CASSLVRGTEAFF	TRBV7-8	TRBJ1-1	NA	few
TGTGCCAGCAGCTCAACCCTCGGGATCAGTCGGGGAAACACCATATATTTT	CASSSTLGISRGNTIYF	TRBV7-6	TRBJ1-3	NA	NA
TGTGCCAGCGCGACGGACAGGCGAGAGACCCAGTACTTC	CASATDRRETQYF	TRBV7-9	TRBJ2-5	TRBD1	NA
TGTGCCAGCAGCTTGGCGGGGGACAGAAAAGAGACCCAGTACTTC	CASSLAGDRKETQYF	TRBV5-6	TRBJ2-5	NA	NA
TGTGCCAGCAGCTTGACCGGCGGCTATGGCTACACCTTC	CASSLTGGYGYTF	TRBV7-9	TRBJ1-2	NA	NA
TGTGCCAGCAGCTTCGACAGGGGGTCAGATGGCTACACCTTC	CASSFDRGSDGYTF	TRBV11-2	TRBJ1-2	TRBD1	NA
TGTGCCAGCAGTCTGACACCTAACTCTGGAAACACCATATATTTT	CASSLTPNSGNTIYF	TRBV27	TRBJ1-3	NA	NA
TGTGCCAGCAGTTTATCGACAGGGGTCTACCTTCTTTATGGCTACACCTTC	CASSLSTGVYLLYGYTF	TRBV28	TRBJ1-2	TRBD1	once
TGTGCCAGCAGTTCAGGGGGGCGGAATGGCTACACCTTC	CASSSGGRNGYTF	TRBV27	TRBJ1-2	TRBD1	NA
TGCGCCAGCAGCCAAGATAGGGTGAATACGCAGTATTTT	CASSQDRVNTQYF	TRBV4-3	TRBJ2-3	NA	NA
TGCGCCAGCAGCTTCAGACTAGCGGGAGATACCGGGGAGCTGTTTTTT	CASSFRLAGDTGELFF	TRBV4-3	TRBJ2-2	TRBD2	NA
TGCGCCAGCAGCCACCTAAACAGGGGGTCAGCCGGGGAGCTGTTTTTT	CASSHLNRGSAGELFF	TRBV4-1	TRBJ2-2	TRBD1	once
TGTGCCAGCATCAAAACAGGGGAGAATCAGCCCCAGCATTTT	CASIKTGENQPQHF	TRBV28	TRBJ1-5	TRBD1	NA
TGTGCCAGCAGCCTACGGACTAGCGACCCAACCGGGGAGCTGTTTTTT	CASSLRTSDPTGELFF	TRBV9	TRBJ2-2	TRBD2	NA
TGTGCCAGCAGCTTGGCGCTGAACACTGAAGCTTTCTTT	CASSLALNTEAFF	TRBV5-5	TRBJ1-1	NA	NA
TGCGCCAGCAGCCCGTGGACAGGTCACACAGATACGCAGTATTTT	CASSPWTGHTDTQYF	TRBV5-1	TRBJ2-3	TRBD1	NA
TGTGCCAGCAGCCATACACAGGGCCTGAATGAAAAACTGTTTTTT	CASSHTQGLNEKLFF	TRBV9	TRBJ1-4	NA	NA
TGTGCCAGCAGCGTAGCGGGCGACTACGAGCAGTACTTC	CASSVAGDYEQYF	TRBV7-9	TRBJ2-7	TRBD2	NA
TGTGCCAGCAGACTCCCAAGAGGGGGCAATCAGCCCCAGCATTTT	CASRLPRGGNQPQHF	TRBV11-3	TRBJ1-5	NA	NA
TGCGCCAGCAGCGCCAACCTGCGGGGTGGAACTGAAGCTTTCTTT	CASSANLRGGTEAFF	TRBV7-7	TRBJ1-1	NA	NA
TGTGCCAGCAGTTACTCGGACAGCCAAGAGACCCAGTACTTC	CASSYSDSQETQYF	TRBV6-5	TRBJ2-5	NA	NA
TGCGCCAGCAGCCAAGATGCCAGGGATTATCAGCCCCAGCATTTT	CASSQDARDYQPQHF	TRBV4-1	TRBJ1-5	NA	NA
TGTGCCAGCAGCAAAGCGGGGGGGATTGGAAACACCATATATTTT	CASSKAGGIGNTIYF	TRBV21-1	TRBJ1-3	NA	NA
TGTGCCAGCAGCTTAGCTCCCCCGGGAGCGTCCTACGAGCAGTACTTC	CASSLAPPGASYEQYF	TRBV7-9	TRBJ2-7	NA	NA
TGCGCCAGCAGCTTGGGGGTAAGGGGAATCGGTTACGAGCAGTACTTC	CASSLGVRGIGYEQYF	TRBV5-1	TRBJ2-7	NA	NA